A single sample gave rise to the 26 T cell receptor beta chains below, sequenced in a study of identical twins (TCRdb year 2016). Receptor amplification or capture employed 5' RACE. Instrument on record: Illumina HiSeq 2000. The public reads were reprocessed in TCRdb via fastp at Q25 and MiXCR, keeping in-frame beta chains. Every entry covers one CDR3 protein and lists the most common genes and DNA from its rows. Counted in this sample were roughly 260,000 distinct CDR3 sequences; more than 12% of them appeared once. The top ten clones comprise around 8.9% of the sample. The sample consisted of memory (CD45RO+) T cells sorted from blood. What the cell subset or site label conveys for this sample: CD45RO+ enriched T cells. The origin of the receptors is a woman younger than 35 in good health.

This clonotype was counted many times. This chain links TRBV12-3 or TRBV12-4 with TRBJ2-5, with TRBD2 matching 8 bases. V lost 3 bases to trimming and J lost 3 bases; unmatched junction nucleotides: 9. The CDR3 covers 16 residues. The CDR3 loop is CASSFPAGGGKETQYF. The DNA for the CDR3 is TGTGCCAGCAGTTTCCCCGCCGGGGGGGGCAAAGAGACCCAGTACTTC.

This clonotype has just a few counts. In DNA form, the CDR3 reads TGTGCCAGCAGTTCCCGGGACAGGTTCAGGGATGAGCAGTTCTTC. It codes for CASSSRDRFRDEQFF. V usage is TRBV12-3 or TRBV12-4 and J usage is TRBJ2-1; TRBD1 agrees at 8 bases. V lost 4 bases to trimming and J lost 8 bases; unmatched junction nucleotides: 10. CDR3 length: 15 residues.

This clonotype was recorded at least ten times. The J gene is TRBJ2-1, the V gene TRBV20-1, with D uncertain. V lost 2 bases and J lost 7, with 18 bases in between. This CDR3 region has 15 residues. CDR1 is DFQATT, CDR2 SNEGSKA, per germline (reference sequence). The CDR3 nucleotides are TGCAGTGCTAGATACGCCACGGGTCTGGGGAATGAGCAGTTCTTC. Its protein product is CSARYATGLGNEQFF.

The chain joins TRBV7-2 to TRBJ1-5; D is unclear. This CDR3 is 15 amino acids long. Trimming took 1 base from V and 5 from J, leaving 12 bases between them. Germline CDR1 reads SGHTA; CDR2 reads FQGNSA. For the CDR3, the DNA is TGTGCCAGCAGCTTAGTGGTCGGCGGGGATCAGCCCCAGCATTTT. Protein product: CASSLVVGGDQPQHF. The full variable domain, in which reference TRBV7-2 and TRBJ1-5 provide the parts outside the CDR3, is GAGVSQSPSNKVTEKGKDVELRCDPISGHTALYWYRQSLGQGLEFLIYFQGNSAPDKSGLPSDRFSAERTGGSVSTLTIQRTQQEDSAVYLCASSLVVGGDQPQHFGDGTRLSIL.

This clonotype was seen only a few times. The chain uses TRBV5-1 and TRBJ1-6; no definite D call. CDR1 SGHRS and CDR2 YFSETQ come from the germline V gene. Trimming stripped 0 bases from V and 9 bases from J, with 10 bases between. The CDR3 is made up of 14 amino acids. In DNA, the CDR3 is TGCGCCAGCAGCTTGGTTCAGTGGGGTTCACCCCTCCACTTT. Translating gives CASSLVQWGSPLHF.

This clonotype was picked up many times. The chain joins TRBV9 to TRBJ1-2; D is unresolved. The CDR3 sequence is 16 residues long. CDR1 and CDR2 (germline): SGDLS, YYNGEE. Trimming stripped 2 bases from V and 4 bases from J, with 18 bases between. This CDR3 is CASSVGSSRQTYGYTF. The CDR3 DNA reads as TGTGCCAGCAGCGTGGGGAGTTCGAGGCAGACCTATGGCTACACCTTC. Full variable domain (missing parts from reference TRBV9 and TRBJ1-2): DSGVTQTPKHLITATGQRVTLRCSPRSGDLSVYWYQQSLDQGLQFLIQYYNGEERAKGNILERFSAQQFPDLHSELNLSSLELGDSALYFCASSVGSSRQTYGYTFGSGTRLTVV.

The chain combines TRBV20-1 with TRBJ2-3, with 10 bases that match TRBD2. Trimming took 7 bases from V and 7 from J; bases not matched to a gene: 5. The germline V gene encodes CDR1 DFQATT and CDR2 SNEGSKA (reference sequence). The CDR3 runs to 12 residues. The CDR3 DNA follows: TGCAGTGGCTCTAGCGGGAGTTATACGCAGTATTTT. Translation gives CSGSSGSYTQYF.

V gene TRBV3-1 combines with J gene TRBJ1-1; D is unresolved. The CDR3 has 14 amino acids. Trimming stripped 0 bases from V and 8 bases from J, with 13 bases between. Germline V gene sequence: CDR1 LGHDT, CDR2 YNNKEL (reference sequence). For the CDR3, the DNA is TGTGCCAGCAGCCAAGACGAGGAACTGCGCGAAGCTTTCTTT. Encoded protein: CASSQDEELREAFF.

The table lists this clonotype with a few counts. The V and J genes are TRBV3-1 and TRBJ1-1, with D uncertain. The CDR3 loop spans 12 amino acids. Germline V gene data show CDR1 as LGHDT and CDR2 as YNNKEL (reference sequence). Deletions cut 4 bases from V and 6 bases from J, with 9 bases between. The CDR3 sequence: CASSPSGPEAFF. The CDR3 coding sequence is TGTGCCAGCAGCCCCAGCGGTCCTGAAGCTTTCTTT.

The gene calls are TRBV18 and TRBJ1-2; no reliable D call. There are 14 residues in the CDR3. Germline CDR1 is KGHSH and CDR2 is LQKENI. Between the trimmed V and J ends, which lost 3 bases and 0 bases, there was a span of 8 bases. CDR3 residues: CASSPPFANYGYTF. DNA for the CDR3: TGTGCCAGCTCACCCCCATTCGCTAACTATGGCTACACCTTC.

The V call is TRBV30, the J call TRBJ1-1; 7 positions match TRBD1. Germline-derived CDR1 and CDR2 are GTSNPN and SVGIG (reference sequence). V lost 2 bases and J lost 0; bases outside the gene matches: 3. The length of the CDR3 is 14 residues. CDR3 coding DNA: TGTGCCTGGAGTAGGACAGGTTTGAACACTGAAGCTTTCTTT. It encodes CAWSRTGLNTEAFF.

V usage is TRBV20-1 and J usage is TRBJ1-2; no clear D. V lost 0 bases and J lost 8, with 7 bases in between. Germline CDR1 is DFQATT and CDR2 is SNEGSKA (reference sequence). The CDR3 sequence is 11 residues long. The CDR3, as DNA: TGCAGTGCTAGAGATTTAGGCGGCTACACCTTC. This gives the protein CSARDLGGYTF.

The chain is built from TRBV5-5 and TRBJ1-3; D uncertain. Trimming removed 0 bases at V and 6 bases at J, with 13 bases between. CDR1 and CDR2 from the germline V gene are SGHKS and YYEKEE (reference sequence). The CDR3 runs to 15 residues. CDR3 region: CASSLAGSPENTIYF. The CDR3 region has the DNA TGTGCCAGCAGCTTGGCAGGCAGCCCGGAAAACACCATATATTTT.

This clonotype was counted ten times or more. This chain links TRBV7-2 with TRBJ2-4; maybe TRBD1 (6 bases). Germline CDR1 SGHTA, CDR2 FQGNSA. V lost 11 bases, J lost 7 bases, and 12 bases lay in between. The CDR3 has 11 amino acids. The CDR3 nucleotides read TGTGCCGTACAGGGCGGGAACATTCAGTACTTC. Its protein is CAVQGGNIQYF. Drawing the rest from reference TRBV7-2 and TRBJ2-4, the complete variable domain is GAGVSQSPSNKVTEKGKDVELRCDPISGHTALYWYRQSLGQGLEFLIYFQGNSAPDKSGLPSDRFSAERTGGSVSTLTIQRTQQEDSAVYLCAVQGGNIQYFGAGTRLSVL.

The table lists this clonotype with many counts. The chain has TRBV7-9 and TRBJ1-2, with TRBD1 matching over 7 bases. Trimming cost V 5 bases and J 2 bases; bases outside gene matches: 5. Germline lookup yields CDR1 SEHNR and CDR2 FQNEAQ (reference sequence). The CDR3 consists of 14 residues. CDR3 in amino acids: CASSRQGGNYGYTF. The CDR3 DNA reads TGTGCCAGCAGCCGACAGGGCGGCAACTATGGCTACACCTTC.

This clonotype was observed a handful of times. This chain uses TRBV10-3 with TRBJ2-5; TRBD2 aligns across 9 bases. The length of the CDR3 is 16 residues. J lost 4 bases, V lost 4 bases, and 10 bases had no gene match. Germline assignment: CDR1 ENHRY and CDR2 SYGVKD. Written as DNA, the CDR3 is TGTGCCATCAGTGCCCAGGTCAGCGGGGGGTTAGAGACCCAGTACTTC. Translating gives CAISAQVSGGLETQYF.

This clonotype was seen only a few times. This chain uses TRBV24-1 with TRBJ2-1; D is undetermined. V was cut by 1 base and J by 3 bases, with 21 bases left in between. The CDR3 has 19 amino acids. The germline V gene encodes CDR1 KGHDR and CDR2 SFDVKD. The CDR3 DNA reads as TGTGCCACCAGTGATTTCGACGGCACAGCTCATAAGTACTACAATGAGCAGTTCTTC. This translates into CATSDFDGTAHKYYNEQFF.

Many counts were recorded for this clonotype. The chain is built from TRBV5-1 and TRBJ1-1; D is unclear. CDR1 is SGHRS and CDR2 is YFSETQ in the germline V gene. The CDR3 loop spans 12 amino acids. V was trimmed by 3 bases and J by 6 bases, leaving 9 bases between them. The CDR3 loop is CASSSDGPEAFF. CDR3 bases: TGCGCCAGCAGCTCGGACGGGCCTGAAGCTTTCTTT.

This clonotype was seen a few times. For the CDR3, the DNA is TGTGCCAGCAGCTTAGTTGGAGAAAGGGTCTACGAGCAGTACTTC. Residues: CASSLVGERVYEQYF. The chain carries TRBV7-9 and TRBJ2-7; D call uncertain. From germline, CDR1 is SEHNR and CDR2 FQNEAQ (reference sequence). The ends were cut back, 1 base at V and 3 bases at J, with 13 bases in the middle. The CDR3 runs 15 residues.

This clonotype was detected only a few times. CDR3 DNA: TGTGCCAGCAGGCCACAACTAGCGGGAGCGACCTACGAGCAGTACTTC. Translating it yields CASRPQLAGATYEQYF. The chain carries TRBV7-2 and TRBJ2-7, with 11 bases that match TRBD2. Germline assignment: CDR1 SGHTA and CDR2 FQGNSA. The CDR3 has 16 residues. The V and J ends lost 6 bases and 2 bases, in that order; junction bases with no gene match: 9.

In this sample, this clonotype turned up a few times. The rearrangement joins TRBV12-3 or TRBV12-4 to TRBJ1-1; TRBD1 is a possible D gene (5 bases). With 6 bases removed from V and 2 bases from J, the gap between germline ends came to 13 bases. There are 14 residues in the CDR3. CDR3 coding DNA: TGTGCCAGCAGCCTACCGCAGGGAAACACTGAAGCTTTCTTT. This gives the protein CASSLPQGNTEAFF.

Comment on this clonotype: One end of the junction is discordant with germline, which a read error may explain. This chain connects TRBV6-5 to TRBJ1-2, with 7 bases lining up with TRBD1. Germline CDR1 reads MNHEY; CDR2 reads SVGAGI. There are 11 residues in the CDR3. The CDR3 DNA sequence: TGTGCCAGCAGTTACCATGGGACAGACCACTTC. As protein: CASSYHGTDHF.

This clonotype has only a few counts. The CDR3: CASSLVIGGFAFF. The DNA of the CDR3 is TGTGCCAGCAGCTTAGTGATAGGGGGCTTCGCTTTCTTT. This rearrangement joins TRBV7-2 to TRBJ1-1; 7 bases agree with TRBD1. V shed 1 base and J 11 bases; nucleotides not matched to a gene: 7. Germline V CDR1 and CDR2: SGHTA, FQGNSA. CDR3 size: 13 residues. The whole variable domain, filled in from reference TRBV7-2 and TRBJ1-1, reads GAGVSQSPSNKVTEKGKDVELRCDPISGHTALYWYRQSLGQGLEFLIYFQGNSAPDKSGLPSDRFSAERTGGSVSTLTIQRTQQEDSAVYLCASSLVIGGFAFFGQGTRLTVV.

This clonotype has just a few counts. J is TRBJ1-1 and V is TRBV5-4, with TRBD1 identical over 9 bases. V lost 4 bases to trimming and J lost 10 bases; unmatched junction nucleotides: 8. CDR3 length: 13 amino acids. Looked up from germline, CDR1 is SGHNT and CDR2 is YYREEE (reference sequence). The CDR3 bases are TGTGCCAGCAGCGGGGGACAGGGCTATAGAGCTTTCTTT. As protein: CASSGGQGYRAFF. The full variable domain, completed using reference TRBV5-4 and TRBJ1-1, is ETGVTQSPTHLIKTRGQQVTLRCSSQSGHNTVSWYQQALGQGPQFIFQYYREEENGRGNFPPRFSGLQFPNYSSELNVNALELDDSALYLCASSGGQGYRAFFGQGTRLTVV.

This clonotype was detected ten times or more. J is TRBJ2-3 and V is TRBV15; TRBD2 matches at 11 bases. The trim removed 0 bases at V and 2 bases at J, leaving 7 bases unmatched. CDR1 and CDR2 (germline): LNHNV, YYDKDF (reference sequence). The length of the CDR3 is 18 residues. CDR3 sequence reads: CATSRDPGTSGLTDTQYF. The CDR3 nucleotides are TGTGCCACCAGCAGAGACCCCGGGACTAGCGGCCTCACAGATACGCAGTATTTT. The whole variable domain, filled in from reference TRBV15 and TRBJ2-3, reads DAMVIQNPRYQVTQFGKPVTLSCSQTLNHNVMYWYQQKSSQAPKLLFHYYDKDFNNEADTPDNFQSRRPNTSFCFLDIRSPGLGDTAMYLCATSRDPGTSGLTDTQYFGPGTRLTVL.

This clonotype was seen only a few times. This rearrangement joins TRBV3-1 to TRBJ2-3; D perhaps matches TRBD2 (6 bases). Germline assignment: CDR1 LGHDT and CDR2 YNNKEL (reference sequence). The V end lost 4 bases, the J end lost 6 bases, and 11 bases lay between the germline ends. The CDR3 is 13 amino acids. CDR3 residues: CASSRARGDTQYF. The DNA for the CDR3 is TGTGCCAGCAGCCGGGCCCGGGGGGATACGCAGTATTTT.